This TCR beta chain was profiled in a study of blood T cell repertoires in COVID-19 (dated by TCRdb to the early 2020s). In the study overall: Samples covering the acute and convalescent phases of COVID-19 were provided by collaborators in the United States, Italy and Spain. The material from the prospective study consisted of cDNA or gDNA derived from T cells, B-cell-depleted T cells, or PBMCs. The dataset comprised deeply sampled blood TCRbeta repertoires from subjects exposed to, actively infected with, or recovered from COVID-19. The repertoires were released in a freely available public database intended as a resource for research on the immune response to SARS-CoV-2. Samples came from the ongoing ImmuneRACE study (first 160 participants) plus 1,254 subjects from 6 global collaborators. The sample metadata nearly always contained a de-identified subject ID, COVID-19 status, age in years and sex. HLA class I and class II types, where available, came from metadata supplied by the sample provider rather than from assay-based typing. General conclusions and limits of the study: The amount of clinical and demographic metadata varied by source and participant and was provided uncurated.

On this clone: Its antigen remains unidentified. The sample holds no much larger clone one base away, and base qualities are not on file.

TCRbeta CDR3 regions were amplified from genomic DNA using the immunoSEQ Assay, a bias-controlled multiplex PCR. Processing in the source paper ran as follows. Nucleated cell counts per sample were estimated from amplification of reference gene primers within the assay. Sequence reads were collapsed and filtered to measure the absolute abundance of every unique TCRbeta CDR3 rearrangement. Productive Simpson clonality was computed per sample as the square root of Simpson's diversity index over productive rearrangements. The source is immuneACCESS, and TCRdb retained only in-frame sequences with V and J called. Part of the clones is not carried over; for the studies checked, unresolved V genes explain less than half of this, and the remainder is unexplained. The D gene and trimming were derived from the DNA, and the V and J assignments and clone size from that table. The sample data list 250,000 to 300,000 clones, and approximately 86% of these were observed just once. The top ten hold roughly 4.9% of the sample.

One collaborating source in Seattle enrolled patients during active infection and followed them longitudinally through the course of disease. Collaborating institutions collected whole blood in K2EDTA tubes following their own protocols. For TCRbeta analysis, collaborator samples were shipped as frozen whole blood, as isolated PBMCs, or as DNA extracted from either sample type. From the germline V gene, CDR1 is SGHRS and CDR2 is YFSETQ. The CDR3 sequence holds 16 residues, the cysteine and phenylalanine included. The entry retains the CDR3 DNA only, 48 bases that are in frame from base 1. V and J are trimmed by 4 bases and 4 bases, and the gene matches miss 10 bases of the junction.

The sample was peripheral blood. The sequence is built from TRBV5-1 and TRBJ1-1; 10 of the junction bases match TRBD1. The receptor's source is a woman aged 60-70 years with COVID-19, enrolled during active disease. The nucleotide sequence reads TGCGCCAGCAGCCCCCTGGACAGGGGGGGGCCCACTGAAGCTTTCTTT. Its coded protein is CASSPLDRGGPTEAFF.